Listed below are T cell receptor beta chains from one sample, sequenced in a study of blood T cell repertoires in COVID-19. TCRdb's copy holds only in-frame clones and misses some; the assay was immunoSEQ multiplex PCR. The sample contains 130,000 or so clones, more than 75% of which appear only once. Sequenced material: peripheral blood. The receptors derive from a man between 65 and 85 years old with active COVID-19. Both conserved end residues are part of each CDR3. The D gene is left open where the match is weak. Clone size is not always given. Where it is, it says once, few, many or a class for expanded clones.

17	.	TRBV28	TRBD1	TRBJ1-5	TGTGCCAGCAGCTTCACGAGAAGGGGGACAGTAGATCAGCCCCAGCATTTT	CASSFTRRGTVDQPQHF
15	.	TRBV20-1	TRBD2	TRBJ2-2	TGCAGTGCCAGTCGTAGCGGGAGCTGGACCGGGGAGCTGTTTTTT	CSASRSGSWTGELFF
18	.	TRBV15	.	TRBJ2-1	TGTGCCACCAGCAGCCGACCGCCTTCTAGCCTCTCCTACAATGAGCAGTTCTTC	CATSSRPPSSLSYNEQFF
14	.	TRBV5-5	TRBD2	TRBJ2-7	TGTGCCAGCAGCTTGGTGTTAGCGGGAGGCGAGCAGTACTTC	CASSLVLAGGEQYF
17	.	TRBV5-1	.	TRBJ2-1	TGCGCCAGCACCAACTCCGGTGGGGTGGGAGGACGCAATGAGCAGTTCTTC	CASTNSGGVGGRNEQFF
13	.	TRBV28	TRBD2	TRBJ2-1	TGTGCCAGCATACTAGCGGGTTACAATGAGCAGTTCTTC	CASILAGYNEQFF
14	.	TRBV10-3	.	TRBJ2-3	TGTGCCATCAGTGTCCCGGGAAACACAGATACGCAGTATTTT	CAISVPGNTDTQYF
15	once	TRBV7-2	.	TRBJ2-3	TGTGCCAGCAGCTTGCTACTACCGGGCGGGGATACGCAGTATTTT	CASSLLLPGGDTQYF
19	.	TRBV5-5	.	TRBJ2-1	TGTGCCAGCAGCTTGGGAGACGGACCTACAACCGGGACATACAATGAGCAGTTCTTC	CASSLGDGPTTGTYNEQFF
16	.	TRBV19	TRBD1	TRBJ2-5	TGTGCCAGTAGTATATTCCGGACAGGGGGCCGAGAGACCCAGTACTTC	CASSIFRTGGRETQYF
15	.	TRBV5-4	TRBD1	TRBJ2-2	TGTGCCAGCAGCTCGGGACAGGGCTACACCGGGGAGCTGTTTTTT	CASSSGQGYTGELFF
13	.	TRBV2	TRBD1	TRBJ2-7	TGTGCCAGCGGTGGACAGGGGGCTTACGAGCAGTACTTC	CASGGQGAYEQYF
14	.	TRBV28	TRBD2	TRBJ2-1	TGTGCCAGCACTTTGGGACTAGCGGGAGGTGAGCAGTTCTTC	CASTLGLAGGEQFF
15	.	TRBV28	.	TRBJ2-2	TGTGCCAGCAGACGGACAGTTCAAAACACCGGGGAGCTGTTTTTT	CASRRTVQNTGELFF
15	.	TRBV5-4	TRBD1	TRBJ1-2	TGTGCCAGCAGCCCCAGGACAGGGACAGGCTATGGCTACACCTTC	CASSPRTGTGYGYTF
15	.	TRBV28	.	TRBJ1-3	TGTGCCAGCAGTTCAACCGGGGGCTCTGGAAACACCATATATTTT	CASSSTGGSGNTIYF
15	.	TRBV4-3	TRBD1	TRBJ1-6	TGCGCCAGCAGCCAAGTTCTACAGGGGGATTCACCCCTCCACTTT	CASSQVLQGDSPLHF
14	many	TRBV3-1/TRBV3-2	.	TRBJ1-4	TGTGCCAGCACCTTAACAGGGAGGGAGGAAAAACTGTTTTTT	CASTLTGREEKLFF
15	.	TRBV27	.	TRBJ2-3	TGTGCCAGCAGTTTCCGAACGGAGGGCACAGATACGCAGTATTTT	CASSFRTEGTDTQYF
13	once	TRBV2	TRBD1	TRBJ1-1	TGTGCCAGCAGCGACGACAGGGGCCGGGAAGCTTTCTTT	CASSDDRGREAFF
14	.	TRBV2	TRBD1	TRBJ1-5	TGTGCCACCTCATTGGGACAGGGGCGTCAGCCCCAGCATTTT	CATSLGQGRQPQHF
14	.	TRBV5-5	.	TRBJ2-7	TGTGCCAGCAGCTTCCCGTCCCTTTCCTACGAGCAGTACTTC	CASSFPSLSYEQYF
13	few	TRBV2	.	TRBJ2-7	TGTGCCAGCGGAGGGCAGGGATCCTACGAGCAGTACTTC	CASGGQGSYEQYF
13	.	TRBV11-2	.	TRBJ2-7	TGTGCCAGCAGCTTAGTCACCGGGGGCGAGCAGTACTTC	CASSLVTGGEQYF
14	.	TRBV6-5	TRBD1	TRBJ2-1	TGTGCCAGCAGTTCGGACAGGGTCAGGAATGAGCAGTTCTTC	CASSSDRVRNEQFF
14	.	TRBV9	.	TRBJ2-3	TGTGCCAGCAACAAAGGCGGGATTTTAGATACGCAGTATTTT	CASNKGGILDTQYF
14	.	TRBV19	.	TRBJ1-5	TGTGCCAGTAGTGGTCAGGGGCCCAATCAGCCCCAGCATTTT	CASSGQGPNQPQHF
11	.	TRBV6-5	TRBD1	TRBJ2-1	TGTGCCATTCACAGGGGTCGTGAGCAGTTCTTC	CAIHRGREQFF
15	few	TRBV28	.	TRBJ1-5	TGTGCCAGCAGCCCGCTCGGCAGGGTGGGCCAGCCCCAGCATTTT	CASSPLGRVGQPQHF
14	.	TRBV9	TRBD1	TRBJ2-5	TGTGCCAGCAGCGAGGACAGGGCTGAAGAGACCCAGTACTTC	CASSEDRAEETQYF
13	many	TRBV5-4	.	TRBJ2-7	TGTGCCAGCAGCTCTATAGGGAGGCTCGAGCAGTACTTC	CASSSIGRLEQYF
17	.	TRBV18	TRBD2	TRBJ2-3	TGTGCCAGCTCACCACCGGGACTAGCGGGAGGGAGGTATACGCAGTATTTT	CASSPPGLAGGRYTQYF
13	.	TRBV5-1	.	TRBJ2-1	TGCGCCAGCAACAGGGACTCCTACAATGAGCAGTTCTTC	CASNRDSYNEQFF
14	.	TRBV5-1	.	TRBJ2-1	TGCGCCAGCAGCCGGGCCGGAGGGGTGGATGAGCAGTTCTTC	CASSRAGGVDEQFF
11	.	TRBV20-1	.	TRBJ2-5	TGCAGTGCTAGTGGCGGAGAGACCCAGTACTTC	CSASGGETQYF
15	.	TRBV27	.	TRBJ2-3	TGTGCCAGCAGTTTCATGGGGCGCGGCACAGATACGCAGTATTTT	CASSFMGRGTDTQYF
13	once	TRBV28	.	TRBJ1-5	TGTGCCAGCGAGGGCCTATTAAATCAGCCCCAGCATTTT	CASEGLLNQPQHF
18	.	TRBV5-4	TRBD2	TRBJ2-6	TGTGCCAGCAGCCGTTTTGGCGGGAGAGCGGTTGGGGCCAACGTCCTGACTTTC	CASSRFGGRAVGANVLTF
16	.	TRBV19	TRBD2	TRBJ2-1	TGTGCCAGTAGTGGGGGGACTAGCGGTCTATACAATGAGCAGTTCTTC	CASSGGTSGLYNEQFF
14	.	TRBV28	.	TRBJ2-3	TGTGCCAGCAGTTCACAGGCGCTCACAGATACGCAGTATTTT	CASSSQALTDTQYF
13	.	TRBV5-1	TRBD1	TRBJ1-2	TGCGCCAGCAGCTTTGACAGGGTGGATGGCTACACCTTC	CASSFDRVDGYTF
19	once	TRBV18	TRBD1	TRBJ2-6	TGTGCCAGCTCACCATTCGGGGACAGTGCCTACTCTGGGGCCAACGTCCTGACTTTC	CASSPFGDSAYSGANVLTF
14	.	TRBV5-1	.	TRBJ2-4	TGCGCCAGCAGCCCAACGTCGCCGGGAAACATTCAGTACTTC	CASSPTSPGNIQYF
12	.	TRBV12-3/TRBV12-4	.	TRBJ1-5	TGTGCCAGCAGTTTAGAGGGGCGGCCCCAGCATTTT	CASSLEGRPQHF
13	.	TRBV30	.	TRBJ2-3	TGTGCCTCCCAGAGGGAAGGCACAGATACGCAGTATTTT	CASQREGTDTQYF
16	.	TRBV11-2	TRBD1	TRBJ1-3	TGTGCCAGCAGCCCAGGGGGCAAAGGCTCTGGAAACACCATATATTTT	CASSPGGKGSGNTIYF
15	.	TRBV5-1	.	TRBJ2-6	TGCGCCAGCAGCGTCCTCTATGCTGGGGCCAACGTCCTGACTTTC	CASSVLYAGANVLTF
11	few	TRBV20-1	.	TRBJ2-5	TGCAGTGCCCCAGAGGTTGAGACCCAGTACTTC	CSAPEVETQYF
15	.	TRBV19	TRBD1	TRBJ1-2	TGTGCCAGTAGTACCGCCGGGACAGGGATCTATGGCTACACCTTC	CASSTAGTGIYGYTF
15	.	TRBV14	TRBD1	TRBJ2-3	TGTGCCAGCAGCCCCGGACAGGGGTTCTCAGATACGCAGTATTTT	CASSPGQGFSDTQYF
15	.	TRBV21-1	.	TRBJ2-1	TGTGCCAGCACCCTTCTGGCGGGAGCAAACAATGAGCAGTTCTTC	CASTLLAGANNEQFF
14	.	TRBV10-3	TRBD1	TRBJ1-1	TGTGCCATCACAAAGACAGGGGGGAACACTGAAGCTTTCTTT	CAITKTGGNTEAFF
16	.	TRBV28	TRBD2	TRBJ2-3	TGTGCCAGCAGTTCGCGGACTAGCGGGAGCACAGATACGCAGTATTTT	CASSSRTSGSTDTQYF
17	.	TRBV4-1	TRBD1	TRBJ1-1	TGCGCCAGCAGAGGCGGACAGGGGCCCCTGCGGAACACTGAAGCTTTCTTT	CASRGGQGPLRNTEAFF
15	.	TRBV5-1	TRBD1	TRBJ1-4	TGCGCCAGCAGCTCCGGCCGACAGGGATCTGAAAAACTGTTTTTT	CASSSGRQGSEKLFF
10	.	TRBV28	.	TRBJ1-2	TGTGCCAGCAGCTCTAGTGGCTACACCTTC	CASSSSGYTF
14	once	TRBV25-1	.	TRBJ2-1	TGTGCCAGCAGTGAATATCCAGGGGGGAATGAGCAGTTCTTC	CASSEYPGGNEQFF